The 18 T cell receptor beta chains listed next were all sequenced from one sample in a study of beta chain features in type 1 diabetes. Study observations and caveats: Type 1 diabetes patients showed a moderate but significant shortening of TCRB CDR3s in all four CD4+ subsets.

Sequenced material consisted of expressed TCRB transcripts (all of the isolated RNA was reverse transcribed). Measured with immunoSEQ multiplex PCR; TCRdb has only the in-frame clones, and not every one. There are approximately 730,000 clones in the sample; roughly 12% occur only once, and around 0.022% lies in the top ten. Antigens for these TCRs are unknown. The sequenced material came from naive CD4+ T cells from blood. These TCRs come from a young man with type 1 diabetes.

This chain links TRBV29-1 with TRBJ2-3; D unclear. CDR1 and CDR2 (germline): SQVTM, ANQGSEA. The CDR3 has 14 amino acids. CDR3: CSSHRSTQADTQYF. CDR3 coding DNA: TGCAGTTCCCACCGGAGCACCCAGGCGGATACGCAGTATTTT.

The rearrangement uses TRBV2 and TRBJ2-3, with a weak D call TRBD1 (7 bases). Germline CDR1 is SNHLY and CDR2 is FYNNEI. V dropped 10 bases and J dropped 3 bases, with 17 bases sitting between them. CDR3 length equals 14 residues. CDR3 coding DNA: TGTGCCATCCTCGGGGGACAGCTAACAGATACGCAGTATTTT. Translating gives CAILGGQLTDTQYF.

This chain uses TRBV29-1 with TRBJ2-3, with 8 bases lining up with TRBD2. Trimming at V came to 8 bases and at J to 6 bases, leaving 7 bases not matched to a gene. This CDR3 spans 12 amino acids. The germline V gene has CDR1 SQVTM and CDR2 ANQGSEA. The CDR3 protein is CSPTSAGDTQYF. CDR3 DNA: TGCAGCCCGACTAGCGCGGGGGATACGCAGTATTTT.

This sequence joins TRBV28 and TRBJ1-5; no definite D call. Germline CDR1 is MDHEN and CDR2 is SYDVKM. CDR3 length equals 12 residues. V was shortened by 6 bases and J by 9 bases, with 12 bases between the two germline ends. CDR3 in DNA: TGTGCCAGCAGGGAGACCATTTGGCCCCAGCATTTT. Protein product: CASRETIWPQHF.

This clone was seen more than once but under ten times. The chain carries TRBV4-1 and TRBJ2-1, with TRBD1 matching 9 bases. Germline V CDR1 and CDR2: MGHRA, YSYEKL. The CDR3 is made up of 17 amino acids. The V gene end was trimmed by 3 bases and the J gene end by 5 bases; junction bases not matched to a gene: 11. CDR3 in amino acids: CASSQPHRDRVNNEQFF. The CDR3 DNA is TGCGCCAGCAGCCAGCCTCACCGGGACAGGGTAAACAATGAGCAGTTCTTC.

In this sample, this clone turned up a few times. The V and J genes are TRBV28 and TRBJ2-3, with 8 bases aligning to TRBD1. The CDR3 covers 16 residues. The ends lost 3 bases at V and 4 bases at J; junction bases unmatched: 9. Germline CDR1 reads MDHEN; CDR2 reads SYDVKM. The CDR3 loop is CASSFLGQGQADTQYF. CDR3 nucleotide sequence: TGTGCCAGCAGTTTTCTCGGACAGGGCCAGGCAGATACGCAGTATTTT.

The chain employs TRBV29-1 and TRBJ2-3; D possibly uses TRBD1 or TRBD2 (5 bases each). The CDR3 has 12 amino acids. V was trimmed by 4 bases and J by 3 bases, leaving 8 bases between them. Germline-derived CDR1 and CDR2 are SQVTM and ANQGSEA. CDR3 nucleotide sequence: TGCAGCGTTGGGGGGTTGACAGATACGCAGTATTTT. It yields the protein CSVGGLTDTQYF.

The sample holds a few counts of this clone. This chain joins TRBV30 and TRBJ1-2; a weak D match, TRBD1 (5 bases). This CDR3 contains 13 residues. Germline CDR1 is GTSNPN and CDR2 is SVGIG (reference sequence). V dropped 3 bases and J dropped 6 bases, with 14 bases sitting between them. Here the CDR3 reads CAWRPIPGHGYTF. In DNA, the CDR3 is TGTGCCTGGAGACCTATCCCGGGGCATGGCTACACCTTC.

Points on this clone: Other DNA sequences within the sample encode an identical CDR3. V gene TRBV5-1 combines with J gene TRBJ2-5, with D perhaps TRBD1 (6 bases). V shed 1 base and J shed 3 bases, with 7 bases lying between them. The germline V gene has CDR1 SGHRS and CDR2 YFSETQ. The CDR3 sequence is 13 residues long. CDR3 DNA: TGCGCCAGCAGCTTGTCAGGGGAAGAGACCCAGTACTTC. Amino acid sequence: CASSLSGEETQYF.

This chain joins TRBV6-1 and TRBJ2-1, with TRBD2 matching 7 bases. The CDR3 spans 13 residues. Unmatched junction bases numbered 2, after V lost 7 bases and J lost 2 bases. CDR1 is MNHNS and CDR2 is SASEGT in the germline V gene. As DNA, the CDR3 is TGTGCCAGCAACCGGGGGGCCTACAATGAGCAGTTCTTC. This codes for CASNRGAYNEQFF.

The chain links TRBV6-5 to TRBJ2-1; D possibly matches TRBD1 or TRBD2 (5 bases each). V was pared by 5 bases and J by 5 bases, with 16 bases between. Per the germline V gene, CDR1 is MNHEY and CDR2 is SVGAGI. The CDR3 runs to 15 residues. The CDR3 nucleotides are TGTGCCAGCAGTCCCGGGGCCGCTGTGCACAATGAGCAGTTCTTC. Its protein product is CASSPGAAVHNEQFF.

There are a few counts of this clone. The CDR3 spells CASGLVRQNYNEQFF. CDR3 nucleotides: TGTGCTAGTGGTTTGGTACGACAGAACTACAATGAGCAGTTCTTC. The chain couples TRBV12-5 to TRBJ2-1; tentatively, D is TRBD1 (5 bases). The germline V gene has CDR1 LGHNT and CDR2 FRNRAP. The CDR3 consists of 15 residues. The V gene lost 0 bases and the J gene lost 3 bases, with 9 bases spanning the gap.

The rearrangement uses TRBV30 and TRBJ1-2, with a tentative D call TRBD1 (6 bases). The length of the CDR3 is 18 residues. V shed 3 bases and J shed 0 bases, with 23 bases lying between them. The germline V gene encodes CDR1 GTSNPN and CDR2 SVGIG (reference sequence). Here the CDR3 reads CAWSITRTQGGANYGYTF. CDR3 sequence (DNA): TGTGCCTGGAGCATCACTCGCACACAGGGAGGGGCTAACTATGGCTACACCTTC.

This clone was found a few times. V usage is TRBV7-2 and J usage is TRBJ1-5; D remains ambiguous. The germline V gene has CDR1 SGHTA and CDR2 FQGNSA. Between the trimmed V and J ends, which lost 8 bases and 1 base, there was a span of 12 bases. The CDR3 spans 14 residues. The CDR3 bases are TGTGCCAGCTCTCCAGTAGGGAGCAATCAGCCCCAGCATTTT. Translation: CASSPVGSNQPQHF.

The chain recombines TRBV28 with TRBJ1-2; D unresolved. Germline values: CDR1 MDHEN, CDR2 SYDVKM. The V end was cut by 7 bases, the J end by 2 bases, with 5 bases between. The CDR3 has 11 residues. Here the CDR3 DNA reads TGTGCCAGCATTCACAACTATGGCTACACCTTC. Translation gives CASIHNYGYTF.

This clone was detected only a few times. An end of the junction differs from the germline gene, which may be a read error. The chain recombines TRBV4-1 with TRBJ2-1, with 9 bases matching TRBD2. This CDR3 is 16 amino acids long. Germline CDR1 and CDR2: MGHRA and YSYEKL. The CDR3 sequence is CASSQEASGINNEQFF. The CDR3 DNA is TGTGCCAGCAGCCAAGAGGCTAGCGGGATAAACAATGAGCAGTTCTTC.

The sample holds a few counts of this clone. V and J are TRBV5-4 and TRBJ2-2; tentatively, D is TRBD1 (5 bases). The germline V gene encodes CDR1 SGHNT and CDR2 YYREEE (reference sequence). The V gene lost 4 bases and the J gene lost 8 bases, with 9 bases spanning the gap. CDR3 size: 12 residues. In DNA, the CDR3 is TGTGCCAGCAGCCCCAAGGGGGGGGAGCTGTTTTTT. Protein sequence: CASSPKGGELFF.

This clone was seen more than once but under ten times. The CDR3: CASSGRAGFTEAFF. The CDR3 DNA reads as TGTGCCAGCAGCGGAAGGGCAGGGTTCACTGAAGCTTTCTTT. V gene TRBV9 combines with J gene TRBJ1-1; a possible D gene is TRBD1 (5 bases). Germline V lookup: CDR1 SGDLS, CDR2 YYNGEE. The V end lost 3 bases, the J end lost 4 bases, and 13 bases lay between the germline ends. CDR3 length equals 14 residues.